Presented here are 25 T cell receptor beta chains from one specimen sequenced in a study of T cell responses to AZD1222 COVID-19 vaccine. The repertoire was sequenced with immunoSEQ multiplex PCR; TCRdb's copy has only in-frame clones and lacks some. The data show around 100,000 clones, around 90% seen once. The sample consisted of peripheral blood, taken on day 0 of AZD1222 vaccination. Receptor source: an adult in good health.

The V gene is TRBV3-1 (or the pseudogene TRBV3-2), the J gene TRBJ2-1; possibly TRBD1 for D (6 bases). V lost 3 bases, J lost 5 bases, and 23 bases lay in between. Looked up from germline, CDR1 is LGHDT and CDR2 is YNNKEL (reference sequence). The CDR3 length is 18 residues. This CDR3 is CASSQGQGTAEGDNEQFF. The DNA of the CDR3 is TGTGCCAGCAGCCAGGGCCAGGGGACGGCGGAAGGGGACAATGAGCAGTTCTTC.

The chain combines TRBV5-8 with TRBJ1-2; TRBD1 matches at 8 bases. V dropped 3 bases and J dropped 4; count of bases not matched to a gene: 8. The CDR3 contains 15 residues. CDR1 is SGHTS and CDR2 is YDEGEE in the germline V gene. The CDR3 DNA follows: TGTGCCAGCAGCTCCCCAGGGGGCCTTACCTATGGCTACACCTTC. As protein: CASSSPGGLTYGYTF.

The chain employs TRBV28 and TRBJ2-3, with 10 bases matching TRBD2. The CDR3 is 15 amino acids. The junction had 4 bases not matched to a gene; V was cut back by 4 bases and J by 3 bases. CDR1 is MDHEN and CDR2 is SYDVKM in the germline V gene. CDR3 nucleotide sequence: TGTGCCAGCAGTTCACCGGGACTAGCGACAGATACGCAGTATTTT. Translation gives CASSSPGLATDTQYF. The full variable domain, with the rest looked up from reference TRBV28 and TRBJ2-3, is DVKVTQSSRYLVKRTGEKVFLECVQDMDHENMFWYRQDPGLGLRLIYFSYDVKMKEKGDIPEGYSVSREKKERFSLILESASTNQTSMYLCASSSPGLATDTQYFGPGTRLTVL.

The chain is built from TRBV19 and TRBJ1-6; no clear D. The CDR3 is 14 amino acids. Deletions cut 4 bases from V and 0 bases from J, with 4 bases between. CDR1 LNHDA and CDR2 SQIVND come from the germline V gene (reference sequence). CDR3 sequence: CASSTSSYNSPLHF. DNA for the CDR3: TGTGCCAGTAGTACAAGCTCCTATAATTCACCCCTCCACTTT.

In this sample, this clone is medium-sized. The V call is TRBV4-1, the J call TRBJ1-2, with a tentative D call TRBD1 (6 bases). V was trimmed by 0 bases and J by 8 bases, leaving 13 bases between them. The CDR3 is 14 amino acids. The germline V gene has CDR1 MGHRA and CDR2 YSYEKL. This chain's CDR3 is CASSQDRTDVGYTF. The CDR3 DNA reads as TGCGCCAGCAGCCAAGATCGGACAGATGTCGGCTACACCTTC.

V usage is TRBV13 and J usage is TRBJ1-6, with D possibly TRBD1 on 6 matching bases. Between the trimmed V and J ends, which lost 4 bases and 4 bases, there was a span of 14 bases. This CDR3 spans 16 amino acids. Germline V gene lookup returns CDR1 PRHDT and CDR2 FYEKMQ (reference sequence). DNA for the CDR3: TGTGCCAGCAGCTCGGGGGGGGCCTTATATAATTCACCCCTCCACTTT. Encoded protein: CASSSGGALYNSPLHF.

The chain employs TRBV3-1 (or the pseudogene TRBV3-2) and TRBJ1-1; D unresolved. The V and J ends lost 4 bases and 3 bases respectively, with 6 bases between them. This CDR3 has 12 residues. Germline lookup yields CDR1 LGHDT and CDR2 YNNKEL (reference sequence). In DNA form, the CDR3 reads TGTGCCAGCAGCCGACGGGACACTGAAGCTTTCTTT. Protein product: CASSRRDTEAFF.

The rearrangement links TRBV28 to TRBJ2-1; 12 nucleotides match TRBD2. Germline V lookup: CDR1 MDHEN, CDR2 SYDVKM. The CDR3 consists of 16 residues. With V trimmed by 5 bases and J by 6 bases, 8 bases remained unmatched. CDR3 nucleotide sequence: TGTGCCAGCAGTCTCCTGACTAGCGGGAGCCTCAATGAGCAGTTCTTC. Translation: CASSLLTSGSLNEQFF.

The chain couples TRBV18 to TRBJ2-3, with D perhaps matching TRBD1 or TRBD2 (6 bases each). The V gene's germline CDR1 is KGHSH and CDR2 LQKENI. The CDR3 contains 17 residues. Trimming removed 4 bases from V and 4 bases from J, with 21 bases in between. This CDR3 reads CASSLERRGISADTQYF. For the CDR3, the DNA is TGTGCCAGCTCACTCGAGCGGAGGGGGATTAGTGCAGATACGCAGTATTTT.

This chain uses TRBV13 with TRBJ2-7, with D perhaps being TRBD1 or TRBD2 (6 bases each). The CDR3 loop spans 12 amino acids. Germline V lookup: CDR1 PRHDT, CDR2 FYEKMQ (reference sequence). Trimming removed 7 bases at V and 6 bases at J, with 13 bases between. CDR3 in DNA: TGTGCCAGCACCCAACAGGGAGGCGAGCAGTACTTC. The encoded protein is CASTQQGGEQYF.

The chain employs TRBV13 and TRBJ2-1; TRBD2 matches 7 bases. The J segment lost 1 base and the V segment lost 1 base, leaving 19 bases of the junction unmatched. CDR1 and CDR2 (germline): PRHDT, FYEKMQ (reference sequence). The CDR3 totals 21 residues. The CDR3 reads CASSLVGRMGTAGVSYNEQFF. CDR3 nucleotides: TGTGCCAGCAGCTTAGTAGGACGAATGGGAACGGCGGGAGTGTCCTACAATGAGCAGTTCTTC.

The chain joins TRBV28 to TRBJ1-2, with 12 bases lining up with TRBD1. The germline V gene has CDR1 MDHEN and CDR2 SYDVKM. The CDR3 has 16 amino acids. V was pared by 6 bases and J by 8 bases, with 13 bases of the junction left unmatched. CDR3 nucleotide sequence: TGTGCCAGCAGGCTGGGACAGGGGGCAACCCCCTCAGGCTACACCTTC. It yields the protein CASRLGQGATPSGYTF.

The rearrangement joins TRBV7-2 to TRBJ1-5; the D is unclear. This CDR3 has 13 amino acids. V lost 5 bases to trimming and J lost 5 bases, with 10 bases between them. Germline V gives CDR1 SGHTA, CDR2 FQGNSA. As DNA, the CDR3 is TGTGCCAGCAGCCTCCGGATGGATCAGCCCCAGCATTTT. It yields the protein CASSLRMDQPQHF. Variable domain in full (rest from reference TRBV7-2 and TRBJ1-5): GAGVSQSPSNKVTEKGKDVELRCDPISGHTALYWYRQSLGQGLEFLIYFQGNSAPDKSGLPSDRFSAERTGGSVSTLTIQRTQQEDSAVYLCASSLRMDQPQHFGDGTRLSIL.

This chain connects TRBV12-3 or TRBV12-4 to TRBJ1-5; the D is unclear. V lost 7 bases to trimming and J lost 0 bases, with 7 bases between them. There are 13 residues in the CDR3. The CDR3 DNA reads TGTGCCAGCACCGATGGTAGCAATCAGCCCCAGCATTTT. Protein: CASTDGSNQPQHF.

This chain links TRBV18 with TRBJ1-3, with unresolved D. The CDR3 is 17 residues long. The ends were cut back, 0 bases at V and 0 bases at J, with 12 bases in the middle. Per germline, CDR1 KGHSH and CDR2 LQKENI. CDR3 nucleotides: TGTGCCAGCTCACCACCGACGACGGTGAGCTCTGGAAACACCATATATTTT. Its protein product is CASSPPTTVSSGNTIYF.

The chain uses TRBV5-4 and TRBJ1-6; TRBD1 might be the D (5 bases). The CDR3 runs to 16 residues. Per the germline V gene, CDR1 is SGHNT and CDR2 is YYREEE (reference sequence). Trimming took 4 bases from V and 5 from J, leaving 16 bases between them. The CDR3 nucleotides are TGTGCCAGCAGCATCCAATCCGGGACGAATAATTCACCCCTCCACTTT. Protein sequence: CASSIQSGTNNSPLHF.

The chain combines TRBV9 with TRBJ2-2; maybe TRBD1 (6 bases). Trimming took 7 bases from V and 3 from J, leaving 19 bases between them. The germline CDR1 and CDR2 sequences are SGDLS and YYNGEE. The CDR3 length is 16 residues. The DNA of the CDR3 is TGTGCCAGCGGACGACGGACAGTCGTGGACACCGGGGAGCTGTTTTTT. Protein product: CASGRRTVVDTGELFF.

The CDR3 region is CAWSLSAPGEGNTEAFF. The CDR3 DNA reads TGTGCCTGGAGTCTGTCGGCCCCGGGCGAGGGGAACACTGAAGCTTTCTTT. J is TRBJ1-1 and V is TRBV30, with unresolved D. Trimming left V 2 bases short and J 1 base short, with 20 bases between. Per germline, CDR1 GTSNPN and CDR2 SVGIG (reference sequence). This CDR3 region has 17 residues.

The V gene is TRBV6-5, the J gene TRBJ2-7, with 9 bases identical to TRBD1. The CDR3 extends over 14 amino acids. Germline V gene lookup returns CDR1 MNHEY and CDR2 SVGAGI. V was pared by 6 bases and J by 6 bases, with 9 bases of the junction left unmatched. The DNA for the CDR3 is TGTGCCAGCAGGCACCGGGACAGGGTTTCCGAGCAGTACTTC. It encodes CASRHRDRVSEQYF.

The chain recombines TRBV15 with TRBJ2-3; the match to TRBD1 covers 12 bases. CDR1 is LNHNV and CDR2 is YYDKDF in the germline V gene (reference sequence). J gave up 4 bases and V 5 bases, and 7 bases lay outside the gene matches. This CDR3 is 16 amino acids long. CDR3 sequence (DNA): TGTGCCACCAGCGGCCGCGGGACAGGGGGCGCAGATACGCAGTATTTT. Translated: CATSGRGTGGADTQYF.

This clone was observed a single time. This sequence joins TRBV5-4 and TRBJ2-2; TRBD2 is a possible D gene (7 bases). Looked up from germline, CDR1 is SGHNT and CDR2 is YYREEE (reference sequence). Trimming took 7 bases from V and 4 from J, leaving 20 bases between them. The length of the CDR3 is 16 residues. The CDR3: CASHLNRGAVTGELFF. In DNA form, the CDR3 reads TGTGCCAGCCACCTCAATCGGGGGGCGGTCACCGGGGAGCTGTTTTTT.

V usage is TRBV9 and J usage is TRBJ2-1; 9 nucleotides agree with TRBD2. This CDR3 has 17 amino acids. Germline V CDR1 and CDR2: SGDLS, YYNGEE. V shed 6 bases, J shed 4 bases, and the junction held 14 bases outside the gene matches. In nucleotides, the CDR3 is TGTGCCAGCACCGCTCAAGATAGCGGGAGTCTATACAATGAGCAGTTCTTC. It is translated as CASTAQDSGSLYNEQFF.

A single count supports this clone. The chain has TRBV9 and TRBJ2-1; D not certain. With 2 bases removed from V and 5 bases from J, the gap between germline ends came to 8 bases. Per germline, CDR1 SGDLS and CDR2 YYNGEE. The CDR3 consists of 13 residues. CDR3 region: CASSVSGNNEQFF. In DNA, the CDR3 is TGTGCCAGCAGCGTTTCCGGTAACAATGAGCAGTTCTTC.

This clone was seen only once. This chain joins TRBV20-1 and TRBJ1-2; D remains unclear. Germline values: CDR1 DFQATT, CDR2 SNEGSKA (reference sequence). Trimming removed 3 bases at V and 7 bases at J, with 12 bases between. The CDR3 runs to 12 residues. In DNA form, the CDR3 reads TGCAGTGCTAGTGGCGGGGTAGGTGGCTACACCTTC. Protein product: CSASGGVGGYTF.

The rearrangement uses TRBV19 and TRBJ1-5; D not certain. This CDR3 comprises 13 residues. CDR1 is LNHDA and CDR2 is SQIVND in the germline V gene (reference sequence). V gave up 8 bases and J gave up 1 base, with 9 bases separating them. CDR3 protein: CASVKESNQPQHF. In nucleotides, the CDR3 is TGTGCCAGTGTAAAAGAGAGCAATCAGCCCCAGCATTTT.